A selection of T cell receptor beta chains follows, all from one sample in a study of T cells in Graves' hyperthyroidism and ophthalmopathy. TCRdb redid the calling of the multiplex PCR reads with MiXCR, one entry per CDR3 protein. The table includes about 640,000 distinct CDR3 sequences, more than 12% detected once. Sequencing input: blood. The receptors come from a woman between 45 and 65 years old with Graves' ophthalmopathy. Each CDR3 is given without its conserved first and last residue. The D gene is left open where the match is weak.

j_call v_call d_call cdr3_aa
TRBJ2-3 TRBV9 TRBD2 ASSRAGITDTQY
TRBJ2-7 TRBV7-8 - ASFSDHSYEQY
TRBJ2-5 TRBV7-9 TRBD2 ASSHSLAGVQETQY
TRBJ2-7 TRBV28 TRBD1 ASRKDRNEQY
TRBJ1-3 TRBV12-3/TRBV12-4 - ASSLRKSGNTIY
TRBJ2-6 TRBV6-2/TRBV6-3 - ASYSVIGTVRATSGANVLT
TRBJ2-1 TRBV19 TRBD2 ASSIALLAGGYNEQF
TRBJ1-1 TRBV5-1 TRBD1 ASSLVGTVGTEAF
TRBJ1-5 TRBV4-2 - ASSQGTDSNQPQH
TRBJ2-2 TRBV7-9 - ASSSGTWNTGELF
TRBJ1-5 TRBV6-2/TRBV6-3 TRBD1 ASSHRGHGNQPQH
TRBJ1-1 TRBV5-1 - ASSLEVGYTEAF
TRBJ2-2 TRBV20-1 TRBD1 SAWDRYTGELF
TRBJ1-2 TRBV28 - ASSLLGTGGT
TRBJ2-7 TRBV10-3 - AISELDEQY
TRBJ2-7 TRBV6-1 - ASSQGYYEQY
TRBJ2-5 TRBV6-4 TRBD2 AGSPSCGSPWRKTQY
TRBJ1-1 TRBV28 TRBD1 ASHRDRVETEAF
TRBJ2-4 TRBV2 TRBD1 ASRKGTALAKNIQY
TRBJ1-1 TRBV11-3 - ASSVLTNLARVNTEAF
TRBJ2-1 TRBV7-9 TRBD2 ASSLPTSGRAYNEQF
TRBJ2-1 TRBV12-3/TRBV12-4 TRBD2 ASSLMSLAGAGYNEQF
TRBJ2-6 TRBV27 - ASSFWETGANVLT
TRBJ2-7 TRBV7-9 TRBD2 ASSLIGLAGEVQY
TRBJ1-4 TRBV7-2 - ASSSGWANRLF
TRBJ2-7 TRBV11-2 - ASSFRQAYEQY
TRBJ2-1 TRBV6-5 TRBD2 ASSYSAGTSGRARNEQF
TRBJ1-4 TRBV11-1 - ASSQGRITTNGKLF
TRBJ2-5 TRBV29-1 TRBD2 SVSRSSGRGETQY
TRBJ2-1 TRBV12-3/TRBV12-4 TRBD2 ASSPGTTLIEQF
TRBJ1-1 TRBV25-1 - ASSELGGGYTEAF
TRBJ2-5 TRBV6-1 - ASTAQRSGDFRNQY
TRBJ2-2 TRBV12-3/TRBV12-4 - ASRPDTGTKTGELF
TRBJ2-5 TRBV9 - ASSVSAGQQETQY
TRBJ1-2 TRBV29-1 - SATGTWGYT
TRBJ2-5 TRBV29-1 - SVEGANGLGETQY
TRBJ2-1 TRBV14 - ASSQNPGIVANEQF
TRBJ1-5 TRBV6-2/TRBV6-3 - ASRKRPDGGNQPQH
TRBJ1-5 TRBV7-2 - ASSLGLGIDQPQH
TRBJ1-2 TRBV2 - ASSDTGIDYGYT
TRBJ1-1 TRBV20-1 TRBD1 SARDSGGSTEAF
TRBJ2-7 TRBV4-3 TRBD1 ASSLEPGQGWEQY
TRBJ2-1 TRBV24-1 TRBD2 ATSPTSGTFYNEQF
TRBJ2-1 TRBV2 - ASRSERNNEQF
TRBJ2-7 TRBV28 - ASTLAGTGSYEQY
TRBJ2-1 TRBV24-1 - ATSDFNSNNEQF
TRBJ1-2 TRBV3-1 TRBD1 ASSQYRAPGQGVSGYT
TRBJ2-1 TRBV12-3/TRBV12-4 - ASGSRDAPRGEQF
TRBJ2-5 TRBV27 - ASSREPETQY
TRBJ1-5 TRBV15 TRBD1 ATSRDLDRGGGQPQH
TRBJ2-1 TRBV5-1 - ASSLASSSYNEQF
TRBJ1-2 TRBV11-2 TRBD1 ASSSQGLGYGYT
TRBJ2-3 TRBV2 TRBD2 ASSGASGASTDTQY
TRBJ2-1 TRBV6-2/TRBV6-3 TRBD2 ASSRLAGAPTPLNEQF
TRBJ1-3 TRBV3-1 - ASTPDSIRIGNTIY
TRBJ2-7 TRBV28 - ASSGRGRNYEQY
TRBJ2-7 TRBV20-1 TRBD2 SARMGLAGAYEQY